This TCR beta chain is drawn from a study of T cell responses to AZD1222 COVID-19 vaccine. General observations from the study: A reported finding is that nearly half of spike-specific TCRs target unmutated variant regions. Baseline serostatus was positive in only a handful of AZD1222 recipients.

A remark on this clone: The antigen remains unidentified.

Sequencing used immunoSEQ multiplex PCR; TCRdb keeps in-frame clones, though not all of them. The table lists under 200,000 clones, roughly nine tenths of them singletons. Germline-derived CDR1 and CDR2 are SGHKS and YYEKEE (reference sequence). V was pared by 0 bases and J by 4 bases, with 7 bases of the junction left unmatched. This CDR3 contains 16 residues. This TCR came from an adult who received the AZD1222 COVID-19 vaccine. The gene calls are TRBV5-5 and TRBJ1-5, with TRBD1 matching over 7 bases. The sample in question was peripheral blood, obtained 28 days after the second AZD1222 dose. CDR3 residues: CASSLEGAGGNQPQHF. The CDR3 nucleotides are TGTGCCAGCAGCTTGGAGGGGGCTGGGGGTAATCAGCCCCAGCATTTT. The entire variable domain, with the rest obtained from reference TRBV5-5 and TRBJ1-5, is as follows: DAGVTQSPTHLIKTRGQQVTLRCSPISGHKSVSWYQQVLGQGPQFIFQYYEKEERGRGNFPDRFSARQFPNYSSELNVNALLLGDSALYLCASSLEGAGGNQPQHFGDGTRLSIL.